The 24 T cell receptor beta chains below all came from one sample that was sequenced in a study of cytomegalovirus exposure and HLA in healthy donors. The PCR employed 60 Vbeta primers together with 13 Jbeta primers. Clones were read by immunoSEQ multiplex PCR, and TCRdb kept only the in-frame ones, dropping some. The sample lists under 150,000 clones; 70% to 85% were seen once. The material sequenced was PBMCs. These receptors were taken from a man aged 45 to 65 in good health and CMV-seronegative.

This clone showed up just once. V is TRBV19 and J is TRBJ2-5; 12 positions agree with TRBD2. Germline CDR1 is LNHDA and CDR2 is SQIVND (reference sequence). There are 16 residues in the CDR3. Trimming cost V 4 bases and J 5 bases; bases outside gene matches: 8. In DNA form, the CDR3 reads TGTGCCAGTAGTACTAGCGGGGGGGCGTCGTGGGAGACCCAGTACTTC. Protein: CASSTSGGASWETQYF.

The chain joins TRBV4-2 to TRBJ1-1; TRBD1 might be the D (6 bases). V lost 4 bases to trimming and J lost 5 bases, with 20 bases between them. The CDR3 totals 16 residues. Germline V gene data show CDR1 as LGHNA and CDR2 as YNFKEQ. Here the CDR3 reads CASSLNQQGWATEAFF. CDR3 coding DNA: TGTGCCAGCAGCCTAAATCAACAGGGTTGGGCAACTGAAGCTTTCTTT.

This clone was detected only a few times. V gene TRBV29-1 combines with J gene TRBJ1-1; D gene uncertain. Trimming removed 4 bases at V and 1 base at J, with 13 bases between. In germline, CDR1 is SQVTM, CDR2 ANQGSEA. The CDR3 has 14 amino acids. Here the CDR3 DNA reads TGCAGCGTTGTAGCGCGACAATCGAACACTGAAGCTTTCTTT. As protein: CSVVARQSNTEAFF.

A few counts support this clone. V is TRBV4-1 and J is TRBJ2-5; D perhaps matches TRBD2 (6 bases). Trimming took 0 bases from V and 7 from J, leaving 9 bases between them. The CDR3 has 13 residues. Germline loops: CDR1 MGHRA, CDR2 YSYEKL. CDR3 coding DNA: TGCGCCAGCAGCCAAGATCTGGGAGGGACCCAGTACTTC. Translated: CASSQDLGGTQYF.

The J gene is TRBJ1-1, the V gene TRBV4-2; D is undetermined. This CDR3 comprises 13 residues. Germline assignment: CDR1 LGHNA and CDR2 YNFKEQ. The ends were cut back, 6 bases at V and 1 base at J, with 9 bases in the middle. The CDR3 reads CASSGLTNTEAFF. CDR3 DNA: TGTGCCAGCAGTGGGCTTACGAACACTGAAGCTTTCTTT.

This rearrangement joins TRBV10-1 to TRBJ2-1; no clear D. The V end lost 2 bases, the J end lost 6 bases, and 8 bases lay between the germline ends. Germline-derived CDR1 and CDR2 are WNHNN and SYGVQD (reference sequence). CDR3 length equals 13 residues. This CDR3 is CASSENPSNEQFF. CDR3 nucleotides: TGCGCCAGCAGTGAGAACCCCAGCAATGAGCAGTTCTTC.

This chain connects TRBV19 to TRBJ1-5; D gene uncertain. There are 13 residues in the CDR3. Between the trimmed V and J ends, which lost 7 bases and 7 bases, there was a span of 14 bases. Germline-derived CDR1 and CDR2 are LNHDA and SQIVND (reference sequence). The CDR3 sequence is CASIAKGGQPQHF. The CDR3, as DNA: TGTGCCAGTATAGCGAAGGGCGGGCAGCCCCAGCATTTT. Drawing the rest from reference TRBV19 and TRBJ1-5, the complete variable domain is DGGITQSPKYLFRKEGQNVTLSCEQNLNHDAMYWYRQDPGQGLRLIYYSQIVNDFQKGDIAEGYSVSREKKESFPLTVTSAQKNPTAFYLCASIAKGGQPQHFGDGTRLSIL.

The gene calls are TRBV11-3 and TRBJ2-5; D remains unclear. The V and J ends lost 0 bases and 7 bases respectively, with 9 bases between them. Germline V gene data show CDR1 as SGHNT and CDR2 as YENEEA. This CDR3 contains 13 residues. The DNA of the CDR3 is TGTGCCAGCAGCTTAGAGAGTTCTTCGACCCAGTACTTC. As protein: CASSLESSSTQYF.

This clone has a handful of counts. The chain joins TRBV7-8 to TRBJ1-1; TRBD1 matches at 7 bases. The CDR3 sequence is 15 residues long. Trimming at V came to 0 bases and at J to 3 bases, leaving 4 bases not matched to a gene. CDR1 SGHVS and CDR2 FQNEAQ come from the germline V gene. The CDR3 nucleotides read TGTGCCAGCAGCTTAGCCCGACAGGGCCACACTGAAGCTTTCTTT. Translating it yields CASSLARQGHTEAFF. The entire variable domain, with the rest obtained from reference TRBV7-8 and TRBJ1-1, is as follows: GAGVSQSPRYKVAKRGQDVALRCDPISGHVSLFWYQQALGQGPEFLTYFQNEAQLDKSGLPSDRFFAERPEGSVSTLKIQRTQQEDSAVYLCASSLARQGHTEAFFGQGTRLTVV.

The chain joins TRBV9 to TRBJ1-3, with a possible D match to TRBD1 (6 bases). The CDR3 is 16 residues long. Between the trimmed V and J ends, which lost 0 bases and 1 base, there was a span of 11 bases. The V gene's germline CDR1 is SGDLS and CDR2 YYNGEE. CDR3 DNA: TGTGCCAGCAGCGTAGGGCCGGACAGATCTGGAAACACCATATATTTT. Amino acids: CASSVGPDRSGNTIYF.

The chain combines TRBV6-1 with TRBJ1-4, with 7 bases fitting TRBD1. Germline CDR1 MNHNS, CDR2 SASEGT. V lost 8 bases and J lost 6; bases outside the gene matches: 6. This CDR3 has 13 amino acids. This CDR3 reads CASLFQGDEKLFF. As DNA, the CDR3 is TGTGCCAGCCTTTTTCAGGGGGATGAAAAACTGTTTTTT.

The V call is TRBV7-3, the J call TRBJ1-6; D gene unclear. This CDR3 region has 13 residues. Germline assignment: CDR1 SGHTA and CDR2 FQGTGA. V was cut by 0 bases and J by 18 bases, with 15 bases left in between. The DNA for the CDR3 is TGTGCCAGCAGCTTAACGTACTCCACCGTCGCCCACTTT. It is translated as CASSLTYSTVAHF.

This CDR3 reads CASSRGTGSTNEKLFF. CDR3 nucleotide sequence: TGTGCCAGCAGTAGAGGGACAGGATCAACTAATGAAAAACTGTTTTTT. This chain uses TRBV7-8 with TRBJ1-4; 8 bases map to TRBD1. With 6 bases clipped from V and 0 bases from J, the junction kept 6 bases outside the gene matches. CDR1 and CDR2 from the germline V gene are SGHVS and FQNEAQ. This CDR3 has 16 residues.

The CDR3 loop is CASSQDGTTQETQYF. CDR3 coding DNA: TGTGCCAGCAGCCAAGATGGGACTACCCAAGAGACCCAGTACTTC. This chain joins TRBV4-2 and TRBJ2-5, with 7 bases aligning to TRBD2. In germline, CDR1 is LGHNA, CDR2 YNFKEQ. This CDR3 has 15 residues. Germline trimming cut 0 bases from V and 1 base from J; bases unmatched to any gene: 2.

This clone has more than one count but fewer than ten. V and J are TRBV11-2 and TRBJ2-5; 7 bases are a match to TRBD1. J was trimmed by 5 bases and V by 5 bases; bases with no gene match: 8. The CDR3 runs to 14 residues. Germline CDR1 reads SGHAT; CDR2 reads FQNNGV. The CDR3 region is CASSKQGWVETQYF. The CDR3 coding sequence is TGTGCCAGCAGCAAACAGGGGTGGGTTGAGACCCAGTACTTC.

V usage is TRBV7-2 and J usage is TRBJ2-7, with D maybe TRBD1 (6 bases). The germline CDR1 and CDR2 sequences are SGHTA and FQGNSA. Trimming cost V 3 bases and J 7 bases, with 16 bases left between them. The CDR3 extends over 14 amino acids. The CDR3 loop is CASSFGTPNGEQYF. The CDR3 region has the DNA TGTGCCAGCAGCTTCGGGACACCTAATGGGGAGCAGTACTTC.

This clone has a single count. The rearrangement joins TRBV4-2 to TRBJ1-2; weak D call: TRBD1 (5 bases). CDR1 is LGHNA and CDR2 is YNFKEQ in the germline V gene. The V gene lost 1 base and the J gene lost 5 bases, with 11 bases spanning the gap. CDR3 length equals 14 residues. This CDR3 reads CASSQGSGKYGYTF. The CDR3 coding sequence is TGTGCCAGCAGCCAAGGGTCAGGGAAGTATGGCTACACCTTC.

This clone was counted a few times. V gene TRBV19 combines with J gene TRBJ2-7; 10 bases agree with TRBD1. The CDR3 loop spans 18 amino acids. V dropped 3 bases and J dropped 1; count of bases not matched to a gene: 12. Germline V gene sequence: CDR1 LNHDA, CDR2 SQIVND (reference sequence). CDR3 residues: CASSMRGSGTGASYEQYF. CDR3 nucleotide sequence: TGTGCCAGTAGTATGAGGGGATCCGGGACAGGGGCATCCTACGAGCAGTACTTC.

The gene calls are TRBV15 and TRBJ2-3; 7 nucleotides line up with TRBD1. CDR3 length equals 16 residues. Germline CDR1 LNHNV, CDR2 YYDKDF (reference sequence). V was pared by 7 bases and J by 1 base, with 11 bases of the junction left unmatched. CDR3 DNA: TGTGCCACCACCCTGGTAGGGGGCAGGGGCACAGATACGCAGTATTTT. Protein product: CATTLVGGRGTDTQYF.

This clone was detected a few times. This chain joins TRBV2 and TRBJ2-7, with 7 nucleotides matching TRBD1. The germline V gene has CDR1 SNHLY and CDR2 FYNNEI. The J segment lost 3 bases and the V segment lost 7 bases, leaving 6 bases of the junction unmatched. The CDR3 totals 13 residues. The DNA for the CDR3 is TGTGCCAGCACCCGGGACAGAAGCTACGAGCAGTACTTC. Protein sequence: CASTRDRSYEQYF. Complete variable domain (other parts from reference TRBV2 and TRBJ2-7): EPEVTQTPSHQVTQMGQEVILRCVPISNHLYFYWYRQILGQKVEFLVSFYNNEISEKSEIFDDQFSVERPDGSNFTLKIRSTKLEDSAMYFCASTRDRSYEQYFGPGTRLTVT.

The rearrangement links TRBV6-6 to TRBJ1-1; possible D gene TRBD1, 5 bases. V was trimmed by 5 bases and J by 1 base, leaving 14 bases between them. The CDR3 has 15 amino acids. CDR1 and CDR2 from the germline V gene are MNHNY and SVGAGI (reference sequence). In DNA form, the CDR3 reads TGTGCCAGCAGTACCCGACAGACACCGAACACTGAAGCTTTCTTT. It encodes CASSTRQTPNTEAFF.

The chain carries TRBV7-2 and TRBJ1-2, with D tentatively TRBD1 (5 bases). Germline values: CDR1 SGHTA, CDR2 FQGNSA. The CDR3 contains 16 residues. The V and J ends lost 3 bases and 3 bases respectively, with 17 bases between them. CDR3 nucleotide sequence: TGTGCCAGCAGCTTTCGCTCTGGGGCAGGCCACTATGGCTACACCTTC. It encodes CASSFRSGAGHYGYTF.

The chain joins TRBV5-1 to TRBJ2-1; 8 nucleotides align to TRBD1. The CDR3 length is 16 residues. Trimming removed 4 bases from V and 2 bases from J; junction bases left unmatched: 8. In germline, CDR1 is SGHRS, CDR2 YFSETQ. DNA of the CDR3: TGCGCCAGCAGCGTAATCGACAGGGGACCCTACAATGAGCAGTTCTTC. Translated: CASSVIDRGPYNEQFF.

The chain is built from TRBV5-4 and TRBJ1-2; D may be TRBD1 (5 bases). The V and J ends lost 4 bases and 8 bases respectively, with 24 bases between them. Germline V gene sequence: CDR1 SGHNT, CDR2 YYREEE (reference sequence). This CDR3 is built from 16 residues. CDR3 region: CASSPAPGERVRGYTF. CDR3 DNA: TGTGCCAGCAGCCCCGCTCCGGGGGAAAGGGTTCGAGGCTACACCTTC.